These T cell receptor beta chains were read from a single sample in a study of circulating CD8 cells and anti-PD-1 response in melanoma. TCRdb independently ran MiXCR on the reads; one entry per CDR3 protein. The sample records about 2,100 distinct CDR3 sequences, 6% to 7.5% being singletons. Material: CD8+ T cells from PBMCs, obtained at baseline or after one month of anti-PD-1 therapy (not recorded which). The receptors stem from a human donor with melanoma. CDR3s include the opening cysteine and the closing phenylalanine or tryptophan. The order of the fields is clone size, V gene, J gene, D gene, CDR3 protein, CDR3 DNA. D genes are given only for firm matches. Rows give clone size only sometimes, using once, few, many, or a class for an expanded clone.

clone size: medium-sized
V gene: TRBV4-3
J gene: TRBJ2-5
D gene: .
CDR3 protein: CASSQASAKGETQYF
CDR3 DNA: TGCGCCAGCAGCCAGGCAAGCGCGAAGGGCGAGACCCAGTACTTC

clone size: medium-sized
V gene: TRBV28
J gene: TRBJ2-1
D gene: TRBD2
CDR3 protein: CASSSLAGPYNEQFF
CDR3 DNA: TGTGCCAGCAGTTCTCTAGCGGGCCCTTACAATGAGCAGTTCTTC

clone size: medium-sized
V gene: TRBV7-2
J gene: TRBJ2-1
D gene: .
CDR3 protein: CASSLAAGSYNEQFF
CDR3 DNA: TGTGCCAGCAGCTTAGCTGCGGGAAGCTACAATGAGCAGTTCTTC

clone size: medium-sized
V gene: TRBV29-1
J gene: TRBJ2-3
D gene: TRBD2
CDR3 protein: CSVNGEGGPDTQYF
CDR3 DNA: TGCAGCGTAAACGGGGAGGGCGGCCCAGATACGCAGTATTTT

clone size: medium-sized
V gene: TRBV24-1
J gene: TRBJ2-5
D gene: .
CDR3 protein: CATSGQGGETQYF
CDR3 DNA: TGTGCCACCAGTGGGCAGGGTGGAGAGACCCAGTACTTC

clone size: .
V gene: TRBV29-1
J gene: TRBJ1-1
D gene: .
CDR3 protein: CSGSGGMNTEAFF
CDR3 DNA: TGCAGCGGGTCGGGGGGGATGAACACTGAAGCTTTCTTT

clone size: medium-sized
V gene: TRBV28
J gene: TRBJ2-1
D gene: .
CDR3 protein: CASSLLGKNNEQFF
CDR3 DNA: TGTGCCAGCAGTTTATTAGGCAAAAACAATGAGCAGTTCTTC

clone size: .
V gene: TRBV5-8
J gene: TRBJ1-1
D gene: TRBD1
CDR3 protein: CASSSRTGEEAFF
CDR3 DNA: TGTGCCAGCAGCTCCCGGACAGGGGAGGAAGCTTTCTTT

clone size: few
V gene: TRBV4-1
J gene: TRBJ1-1
D gene: .
CDR3 protein: CASSQGSNEAFF
CDR3 DNA: TGCGCCAGCAGCCAAGGATCCAATGAAGCTTTCTTT

clone size: .
V gene: TRBV9
J gene: TRBJ2-7
D gene: TRBD2
CDR3 protein: CASSSTGLSSYEQYF
CDR3 DNA: TGTGCCAGCAGCTCGACGGGACTAAGCTCCTACGAGCAGTACTTC

clone size: few
V gene: TRBV27
J gene: TRBJ2-7
D gene: .
CDR3 protein: CASSFGRTSYEQYF
CDR3 DNA: TGTGCCAGCAGTTTCGGCCGAACTTCCTACGAGCAGTACTTC

clone size: medium-sized
V gene: TRBV19
J gene: TRBJ2-7
D gene: TRBD2
CDR3 protein: CASGAGTSGYEQYF
CDR3 DNA: TGTGCCAGTGGTGCCGGGACTAGCGGCTACGAGCAGTACTTC

clone size: few
V gene: TRBV19
J gene: TRBJ1-1
D gene: TRBD1
CDR3 protein: CASTPGTGFEAFF
CDR3 DNA: TGTGCCAGTACCCCGGGGACAGGGTTTGAAGCTTTCTTT

clone size: large
V gene: TRBV19
J gene: TRBJ2-1
D gene: .
CDR3 protein: CASSTRDSDEQFF
CDR3 DNA: TGTGCCAGTAGTACCAGGGACTCGGATGAGCAGTTCTTC

clone size: large
V gene: TRBV20-1
J gene: TRBJ2-1
D gene: .
CDR3 protein: CSAHTDSSYNEQFF
CDR3 DNA: TGCAGTGCACACACCGACAGCTCCTACAATGAGCAGTTCTTC

clone size: medium-sized
V gene: TRBV19
J gene: TRBJ2-3
D gene: .
CDR3 protein: CASSIRGPTDTQYF
CDR3 DNA: TGTGCCAGTAGTATCCGGGGGCCCACAGATACGCAGTATTTT